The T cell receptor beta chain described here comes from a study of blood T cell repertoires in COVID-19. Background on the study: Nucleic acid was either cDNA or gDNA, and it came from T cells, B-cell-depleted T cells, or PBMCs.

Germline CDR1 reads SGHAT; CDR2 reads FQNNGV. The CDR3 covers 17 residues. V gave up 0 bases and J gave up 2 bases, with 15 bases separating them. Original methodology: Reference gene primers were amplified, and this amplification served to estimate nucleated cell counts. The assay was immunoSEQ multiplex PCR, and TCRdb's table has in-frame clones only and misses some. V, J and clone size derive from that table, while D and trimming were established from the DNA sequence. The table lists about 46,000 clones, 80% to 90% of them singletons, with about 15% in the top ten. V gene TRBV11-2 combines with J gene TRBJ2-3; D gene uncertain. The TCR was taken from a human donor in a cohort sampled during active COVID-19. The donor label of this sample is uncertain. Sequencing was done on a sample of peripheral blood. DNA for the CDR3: TGTGCCAGCAGCTTAGACCCTACAGTTCGTCCCACAGATACGCAGTATTTT. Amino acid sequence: CASSLDPTVRPTDTQYF.